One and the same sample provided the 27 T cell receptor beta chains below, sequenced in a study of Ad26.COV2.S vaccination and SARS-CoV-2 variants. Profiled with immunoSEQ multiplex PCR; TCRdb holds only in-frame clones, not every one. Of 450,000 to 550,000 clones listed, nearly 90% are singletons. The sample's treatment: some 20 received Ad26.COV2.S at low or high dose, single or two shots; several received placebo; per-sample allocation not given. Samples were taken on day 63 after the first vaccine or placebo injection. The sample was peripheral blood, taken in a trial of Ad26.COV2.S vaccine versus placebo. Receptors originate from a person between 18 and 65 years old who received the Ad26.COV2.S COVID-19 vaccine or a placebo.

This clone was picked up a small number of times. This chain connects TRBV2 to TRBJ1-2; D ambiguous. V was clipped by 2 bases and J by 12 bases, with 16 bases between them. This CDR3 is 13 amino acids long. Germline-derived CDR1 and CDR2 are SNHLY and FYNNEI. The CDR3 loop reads CASSEFRDKDDTF. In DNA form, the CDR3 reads TGTGCCAGCAGTGAATTCCGTGACAAAGATGACACCTTC.

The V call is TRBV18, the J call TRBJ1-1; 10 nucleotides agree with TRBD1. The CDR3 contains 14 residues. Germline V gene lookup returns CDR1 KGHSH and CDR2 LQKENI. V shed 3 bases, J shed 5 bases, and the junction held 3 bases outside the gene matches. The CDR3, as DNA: TGTGCCAGCTCACCGGGGACAGGGGAGACTGAAGCTTTCTTT. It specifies CASSPGTGETEAFF.

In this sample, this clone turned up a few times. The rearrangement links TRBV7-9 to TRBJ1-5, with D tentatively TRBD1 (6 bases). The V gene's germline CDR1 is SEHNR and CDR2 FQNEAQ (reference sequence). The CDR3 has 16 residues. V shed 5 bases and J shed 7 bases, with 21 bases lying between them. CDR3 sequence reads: CASSRAFGGQGQPQHF. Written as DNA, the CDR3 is TGTGCCAGCAGCCGTGCCTTTGGGGGGCAGGGGCAGCCCCAGCATTTT.

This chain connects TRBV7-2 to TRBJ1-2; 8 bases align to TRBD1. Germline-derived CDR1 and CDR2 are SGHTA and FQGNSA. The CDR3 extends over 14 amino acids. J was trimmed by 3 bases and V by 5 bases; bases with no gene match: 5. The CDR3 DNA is TGTGCCAGCAGCAACGGACAGGGTGACTATGGCTACACCTTC. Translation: CASSNGQGDYGYTF.

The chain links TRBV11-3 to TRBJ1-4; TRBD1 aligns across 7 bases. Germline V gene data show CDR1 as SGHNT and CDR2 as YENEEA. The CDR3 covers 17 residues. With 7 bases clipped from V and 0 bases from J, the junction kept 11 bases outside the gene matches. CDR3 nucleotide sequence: TGTGCCAGCACAAAGAACAGGGGAGATGCAACTAATGAAAAACTGTTTTTT. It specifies CASTKNRGDATNEKLFF.

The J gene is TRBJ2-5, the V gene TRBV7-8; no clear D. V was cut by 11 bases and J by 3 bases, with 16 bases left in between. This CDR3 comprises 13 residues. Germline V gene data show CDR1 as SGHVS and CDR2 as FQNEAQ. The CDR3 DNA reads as TGTGCCCCCCCAACTCCTTGGAAAGAGACCCAGTACTTC. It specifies CAPPTPWKETQYF.

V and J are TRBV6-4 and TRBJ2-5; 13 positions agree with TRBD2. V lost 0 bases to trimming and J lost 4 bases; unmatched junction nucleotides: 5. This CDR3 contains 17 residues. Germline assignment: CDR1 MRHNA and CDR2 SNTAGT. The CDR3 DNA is TGTGCCAGCAGTGACTCTACGGGACTAGCGGGGTTAGAGACCCAGTACTTC. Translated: CASSDSTGLAGLETQYF.

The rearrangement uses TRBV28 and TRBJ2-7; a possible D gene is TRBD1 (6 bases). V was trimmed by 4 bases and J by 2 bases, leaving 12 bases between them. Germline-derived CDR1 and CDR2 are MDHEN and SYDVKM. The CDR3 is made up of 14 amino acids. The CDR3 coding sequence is TGTGCCAGCAGTTCCCGGCCAGGGGCCTACGAGCAGTACTTC. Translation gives CASSSRPGAYEQYF.

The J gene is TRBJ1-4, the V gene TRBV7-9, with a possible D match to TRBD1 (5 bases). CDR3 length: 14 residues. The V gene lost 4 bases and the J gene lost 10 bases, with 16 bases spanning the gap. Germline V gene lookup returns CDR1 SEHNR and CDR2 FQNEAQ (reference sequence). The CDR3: CASSSGQGGGKLFF. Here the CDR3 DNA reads TGTGCCAGCAGCTCGGGCCAGGGTGGGGGAAAACTGTTTTTT.

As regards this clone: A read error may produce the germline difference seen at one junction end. This CDR3 is CASRLGGASSGDYNEQFF. The CDR3 DNA reads TGTGCCAGCAGGTTAGGGGGGGCCTCTAGCGGGGATTACAATGAGCAGTTCTTC. The V gene is TRBV7-8, the J gene TRBJ2-1; 9 bases align to TRBD2. The length of the CDR3 is 18 residues. CDR1 SGHVS and CDR2 FQNEAQ come from the germline V gene. Supplemented by reference TRBV7-8 and TRBJ2-1, the full variable domain reads GAGVSQSPRYKVAKRGQDVALRCDPISGHVSLFWYQQALGQGPEFLTYFQNEAQLDKSGLPSDRFFAERPEGSVSTLKIQRTQQEDSAVYLCASRLGGASSGDYNEQFFGPGTRLTVL.

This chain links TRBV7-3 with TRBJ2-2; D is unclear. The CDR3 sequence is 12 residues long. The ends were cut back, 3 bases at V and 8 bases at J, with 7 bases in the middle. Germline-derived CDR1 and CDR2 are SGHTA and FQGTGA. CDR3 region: CASSFRRGELFF. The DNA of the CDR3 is TGTGCCAGCAGCTTCCGTCGTGGGGAGCTGTTTTTT.

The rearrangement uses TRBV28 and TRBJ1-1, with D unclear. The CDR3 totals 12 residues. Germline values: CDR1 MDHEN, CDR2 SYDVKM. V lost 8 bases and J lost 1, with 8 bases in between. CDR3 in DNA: TGTGCCAGCCTCTCAGGGAACACTGAAGCTTTCTTT. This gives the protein CASLSGNTEAFF.

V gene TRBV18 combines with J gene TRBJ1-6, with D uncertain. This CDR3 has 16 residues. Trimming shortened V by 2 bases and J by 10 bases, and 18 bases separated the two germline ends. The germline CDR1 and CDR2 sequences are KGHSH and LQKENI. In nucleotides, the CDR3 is TGTGCCAGCTCACCAGATGGCGTAAGTCTGAGGTCACCCCTCCACTTT. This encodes CASSPDGVSLRSPLHF.

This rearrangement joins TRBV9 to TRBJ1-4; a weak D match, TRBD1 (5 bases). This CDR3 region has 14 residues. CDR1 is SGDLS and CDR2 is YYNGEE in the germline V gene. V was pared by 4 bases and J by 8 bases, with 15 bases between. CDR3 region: CASSKGNAPEKLFF. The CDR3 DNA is TGTGCCAGCAGCAAGGGGAACGCGCCCGAAAAACTGTTTTTT.

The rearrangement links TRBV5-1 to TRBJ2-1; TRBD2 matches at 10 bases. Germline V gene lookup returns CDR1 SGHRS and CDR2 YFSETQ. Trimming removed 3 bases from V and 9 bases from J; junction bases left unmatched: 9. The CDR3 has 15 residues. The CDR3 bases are TGCGCCAGCAGCTACCTAGCGGGAGAGGCGGTTGAGCAGTTCTTC. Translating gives CASSYLAGEAVEQFF.

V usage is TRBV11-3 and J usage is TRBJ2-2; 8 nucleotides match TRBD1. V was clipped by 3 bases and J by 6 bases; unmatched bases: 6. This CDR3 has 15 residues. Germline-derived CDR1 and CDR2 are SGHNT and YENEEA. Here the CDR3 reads CASSLGQAGSGELFF. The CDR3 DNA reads TGTGCCAGCAGCTTGGGACAGGCCGGGTCCGGGGAGCTGTTTTTT. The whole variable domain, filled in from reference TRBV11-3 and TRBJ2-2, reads EAGVVQSPRYKIIEKKQPVAFWCNPISGHNTLYWYLQNLGQGPELLIRYENEEAVDDSQLPKDRFSAERLKGVDSTLKIQPAELGDSAVYLCASSLGQAGSGELFFGEGSRLTVL.

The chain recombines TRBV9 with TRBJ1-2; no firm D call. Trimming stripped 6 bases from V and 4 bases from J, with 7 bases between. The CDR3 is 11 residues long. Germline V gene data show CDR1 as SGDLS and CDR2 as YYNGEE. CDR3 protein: CASKGPYGYTF. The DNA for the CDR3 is TGTGCCAGCAAAGGACCCTATGGCTACACCTTC.

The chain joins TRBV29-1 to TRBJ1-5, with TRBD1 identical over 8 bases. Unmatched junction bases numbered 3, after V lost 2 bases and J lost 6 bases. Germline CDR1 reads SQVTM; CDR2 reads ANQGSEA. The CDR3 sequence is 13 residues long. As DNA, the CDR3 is TGCAGCGTTGAATCAGGGGGCGGTCAGCCCCAGCATTTT. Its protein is CSVESGGGQPQHF.

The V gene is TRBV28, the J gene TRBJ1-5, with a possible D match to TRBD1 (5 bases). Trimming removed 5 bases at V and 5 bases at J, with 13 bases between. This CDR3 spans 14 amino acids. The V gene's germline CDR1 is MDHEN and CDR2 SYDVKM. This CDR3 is CASSGGWGHQPQHF. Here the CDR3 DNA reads TGTGCCAGCAGTGGGGGGTGGGGCCATCAGCCCCAGCATTTT.

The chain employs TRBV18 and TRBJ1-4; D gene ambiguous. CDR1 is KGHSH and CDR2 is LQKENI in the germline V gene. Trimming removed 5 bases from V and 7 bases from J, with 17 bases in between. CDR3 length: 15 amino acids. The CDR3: CASSVDQLLGEKLFF. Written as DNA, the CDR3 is TGTGCCAGCTCAGTCGACCAATTGTTGGGTGAAAAACTGTTTTTT.

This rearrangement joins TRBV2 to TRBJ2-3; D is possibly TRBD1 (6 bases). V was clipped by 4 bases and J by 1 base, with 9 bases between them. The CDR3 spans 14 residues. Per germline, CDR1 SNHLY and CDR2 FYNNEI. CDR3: CASSAHRGTDTQYF. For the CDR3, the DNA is TGTGCCAGCAGTGCTCACAGGGGCACAGATACGCAGTATTTT.

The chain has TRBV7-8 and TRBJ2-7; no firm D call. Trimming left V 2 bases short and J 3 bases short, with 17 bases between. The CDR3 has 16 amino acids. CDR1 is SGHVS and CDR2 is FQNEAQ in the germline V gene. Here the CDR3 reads CASSLPMPPNFYEQYF. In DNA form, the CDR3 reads TGTGCCAGCAGCTTACCCATGCCCCCTAACTTCTACGAGCAGTACTTC. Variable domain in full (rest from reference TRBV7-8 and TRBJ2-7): GAGVSQSPRYKVAKRGQDVALRCDPISGHVSLFWYQQALGQGPEFLTYFQNEAQLDKSGLPSDRFFAERPEGSVSTLKIQRTQQEDSAVYLCASSLPMPPNFYEQYFGPGTRLTVT.

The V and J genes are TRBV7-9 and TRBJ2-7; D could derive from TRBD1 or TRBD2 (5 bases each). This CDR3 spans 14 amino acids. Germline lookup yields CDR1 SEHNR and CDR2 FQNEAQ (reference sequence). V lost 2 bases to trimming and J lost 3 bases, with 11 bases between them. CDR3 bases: TGTGCCAGCAGCTTACCAGGGAGCCTCTACGAGCAGTACTTC. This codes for CASSLPGSLYEQYF.

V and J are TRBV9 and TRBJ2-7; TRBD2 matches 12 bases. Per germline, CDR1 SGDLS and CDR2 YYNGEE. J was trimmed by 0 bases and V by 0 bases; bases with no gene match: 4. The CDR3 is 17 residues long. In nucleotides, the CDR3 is TGTGCCAGCAGCGTAGGAGGGGGACTAGCGGGCTCCTACGAGCAGTACTTC. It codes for CASSVGGGLAGSYEQYF.

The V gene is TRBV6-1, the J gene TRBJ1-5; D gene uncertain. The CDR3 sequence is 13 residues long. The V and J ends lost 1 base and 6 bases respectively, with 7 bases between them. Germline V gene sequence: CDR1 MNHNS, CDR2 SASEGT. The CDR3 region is CASSEEAGQPQHF. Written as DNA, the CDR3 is TGTGCCAGCAGTGAAGAGGCCGGTCAGCCCCAGCATTTT.

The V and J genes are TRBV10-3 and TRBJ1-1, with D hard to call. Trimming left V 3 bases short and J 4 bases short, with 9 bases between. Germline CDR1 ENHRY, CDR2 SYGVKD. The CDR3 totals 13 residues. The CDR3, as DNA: TGTGCCATCAGTGAATGGGGTAGCACTGAAGCTTTCTTT. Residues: CAISEWGSTEAFF.

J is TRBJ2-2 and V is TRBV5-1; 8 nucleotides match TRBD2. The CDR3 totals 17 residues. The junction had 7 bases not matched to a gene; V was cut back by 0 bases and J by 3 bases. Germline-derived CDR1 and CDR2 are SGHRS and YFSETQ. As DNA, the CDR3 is TGCGCCAGCAGCTTGGCCACGCTAGCGGGTGACACCGGGGAGCTGTTTTTT. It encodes CASSLATLAGDTGELFF.